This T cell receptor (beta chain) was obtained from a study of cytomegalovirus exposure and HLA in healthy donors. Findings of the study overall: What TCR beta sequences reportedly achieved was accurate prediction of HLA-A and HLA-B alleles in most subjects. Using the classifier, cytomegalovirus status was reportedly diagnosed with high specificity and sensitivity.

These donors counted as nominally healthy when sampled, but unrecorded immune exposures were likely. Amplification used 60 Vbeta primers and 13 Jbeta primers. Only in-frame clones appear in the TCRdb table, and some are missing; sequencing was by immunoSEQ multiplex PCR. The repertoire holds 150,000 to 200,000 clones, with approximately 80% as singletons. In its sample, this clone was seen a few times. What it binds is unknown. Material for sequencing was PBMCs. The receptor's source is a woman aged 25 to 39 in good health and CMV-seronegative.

Written as DNA, the CDR3 is TGTGCCAGCAGCTTGGAAGCGGGACGGTACTCCTACGAGCAGTACTTC. It specifies CASSLEAGRYSYEQYF. J is TRBJ2-7 and V is TRBV11-3, with 7 bases fitting TRBD2. CDR1 is SGHNT, CDR2 YENEEA, per germline. With V trimmed by 3 bases and J by 0 bases, 8 bases remained unmatched. There are 16 residues in the CDR3.